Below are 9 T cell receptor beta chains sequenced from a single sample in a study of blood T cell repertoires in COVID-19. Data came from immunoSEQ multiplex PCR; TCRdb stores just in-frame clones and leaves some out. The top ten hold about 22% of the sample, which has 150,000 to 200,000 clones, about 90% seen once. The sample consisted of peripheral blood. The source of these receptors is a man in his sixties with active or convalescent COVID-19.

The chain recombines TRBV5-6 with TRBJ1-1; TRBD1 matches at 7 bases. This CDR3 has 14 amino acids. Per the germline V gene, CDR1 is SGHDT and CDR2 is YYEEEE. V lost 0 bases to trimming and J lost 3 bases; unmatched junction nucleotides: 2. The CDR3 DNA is TGTGCCAGCAGCTTGGGAGGGGGCCACACTGAAGCTTTCTTT. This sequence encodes CASSLGGGHTEAFF. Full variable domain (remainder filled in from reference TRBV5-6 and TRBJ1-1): DAGVTQSPTHLIKTRGQQVTLRCSPKSGHDTVSWYQQALGQGPQFIFQYYEEEERQRGNFPDRFSGHQFPNYSSELNVNALLLGDSALYLCASSLGGGHTEAFFGQGTRLTVV.

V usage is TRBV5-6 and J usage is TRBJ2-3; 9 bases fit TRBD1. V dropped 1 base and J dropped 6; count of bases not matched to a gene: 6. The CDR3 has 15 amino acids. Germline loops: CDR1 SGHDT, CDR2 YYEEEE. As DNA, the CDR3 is TGTGCCAGCAGCTTGTGGGACAGGGTGGTGGATACGCAGTATTTT. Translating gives CASSLWDRVVDTQYF.

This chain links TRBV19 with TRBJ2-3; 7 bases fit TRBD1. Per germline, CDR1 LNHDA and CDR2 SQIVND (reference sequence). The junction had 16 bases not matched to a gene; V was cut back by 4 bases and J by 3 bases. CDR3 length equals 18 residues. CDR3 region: CASSKAPFRQGVTDTQYF. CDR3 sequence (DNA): TGTGCCAGTAGTAAAGCCCCTTTCAGGCAGGGGGTGACAGATACGCAGTATTTT.

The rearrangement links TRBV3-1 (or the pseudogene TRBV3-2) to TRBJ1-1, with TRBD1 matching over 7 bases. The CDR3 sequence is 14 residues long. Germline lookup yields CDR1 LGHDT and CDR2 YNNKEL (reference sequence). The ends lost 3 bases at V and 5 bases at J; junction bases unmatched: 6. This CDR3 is CASSQSYRGTEAFF. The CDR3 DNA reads TGTGCCAGCAGCCAGAGCTACAGGGGAACTGAAGCTTTCTTT.

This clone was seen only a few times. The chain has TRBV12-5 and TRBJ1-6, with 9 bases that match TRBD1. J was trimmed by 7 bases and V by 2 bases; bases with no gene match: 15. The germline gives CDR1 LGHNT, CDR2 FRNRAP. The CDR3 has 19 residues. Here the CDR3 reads CASGLIGTGFLVGNSPLHF. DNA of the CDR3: TGTGCTAGTGGTTTGATCGGGACAGGGTTTCTGGTCGGGAATTCACCCCTCCACTTT.

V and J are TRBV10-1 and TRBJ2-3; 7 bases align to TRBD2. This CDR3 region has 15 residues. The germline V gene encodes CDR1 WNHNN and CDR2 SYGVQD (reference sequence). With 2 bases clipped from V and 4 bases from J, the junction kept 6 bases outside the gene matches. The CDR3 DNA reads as TGCGCCAGCAGTGAGAATCAGGGAGGGGCAGATACGCAGTATTTT. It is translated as CASSENQGGADTQYF.

The CDR3 DNA sequence: TGCGCCAGCAGCCCGACCCACACCACAGGGGGCCAGGGGACCCAGTACTTC. This codes for CASSPTHTTGGQGTQYF. V gene TRBV5-1 combines with J gene TRBJ2-5, with 9 bases matching TRBD1. Germline CDR1 is SGHRS and CDR2 is YFSETQ. Trimming removed 4 bases from V and 7 bases from J; junction bases left unmatched: 17. There are 17 residues in the CDR3.

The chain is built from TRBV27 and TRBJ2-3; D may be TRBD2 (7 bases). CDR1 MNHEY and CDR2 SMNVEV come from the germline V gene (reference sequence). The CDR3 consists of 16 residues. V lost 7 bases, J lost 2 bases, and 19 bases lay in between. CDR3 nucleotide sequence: TGTGCCAGCACCTTAAGGGGGAGGGGAGACACAGATACGCAGTATTTT. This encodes CASTLRGRGDTDTQYF.

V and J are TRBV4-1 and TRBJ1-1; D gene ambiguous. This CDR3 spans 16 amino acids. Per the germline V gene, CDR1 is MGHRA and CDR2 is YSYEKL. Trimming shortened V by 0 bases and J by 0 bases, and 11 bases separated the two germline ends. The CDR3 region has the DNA TGCGCCAGCAGCCAAGATCACGGTACAGTGAACACTGAAGCTTTCTTT. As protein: CASSQDHGTVNTEAFF.